This T cell receptor (beta chain) comes out of a study of blood T cell repertoires in COVID-19. Looking at the study overall: Sources were T cells, B-cell-depleted T cells, or PBMCs; the material itself was cDNA or gDNA.

Germline V lookup: CDR1 SGHDT, CDR2 YYEEEE. V trimming: 7 bases; J trimming: 8 bases; junction bases outside the gene matches: 9. The CDR3 has 14 amino acids. The method was immunoSEQ multiplex PCR; TCRdb's version includes in-frame clones alone and lacks a portion of them. The sample lists approximately 76,000 clones, around 85% occurring once. The J gene is TRBJ1-4, the V gene TRBV5-6; 9 positions match TRBD1. Sequenced material: peripheral blood. This TCR was sampled from a man aged 30 to 45 with acute or convalescent COVID-19. The CDR3 here is CASGQGTGREKLFF. The CDR3 DNA reads TGTGCCAGCGGCCAAGGGACAGGGCGGGAAAAACTGTTTTTT.